This TCR beta chain was identified during a study of blood T cell repertoires in COVID-19 (TCRdb year 2020). About the full investigation: Samples from collaborators originated in the United States, Italy and Spain and spanned both the acute and convalescent phases of COVID-19. Samples were obtained from the ongoing ImmuneRACE study (first 160 participants) and from about 1,300 subjects provided by 6 global collaborators. Where HLA class I and class II types were available, the types were taken from metadata supplied by the sample provider, not from assay-based typing. The prospective study material was composed of cDNA or gDNA derived from T cells, B-cell-depleted T cells, or PBMCs. A freely available public database, intended as a resource for researchers studying the immune response to SARS-CoV-2, is where the repertoires were released. The sample metadata nearly always contained a de-identified subject ID, COVID-19 status, age in years and sex. Deeply sampled blood TCRbeta repertoires from subjects exposed to, actively infected with, or recovered from COVID-19 were included in the dataset. Beyond this particular receptor, the publication reports: Clinical and demographic metadata were provided uncurated, with the amount varying by source and participant.

Another Seattle source contributed samples from volunteer blood donors who had recovered from COVID-19. Whole blood was collected in K2EDTA tubes by collaborating institutions according to the institutions' own protocols. For TCRbeta analysis, collaborator samples were shipped as frozen whole blood, as isolated PBMCs, or as DNA extracted from either sample type. Note on this clone: This receptor's antigen is unknown. No base quality values were provided; no much bigger clone lies one nucleotide off.

The immunoSEQ Assay, a bias-controlled multiplex PCR, was used to amplify TCRbeta CDR3 regions from genomic DNA. For the original study's pipeline: The number of nucleated cells in each sample was estimated from the amplification of reference gene primers within the assay. To quantify the absolute abundance of each unique TCRbeta CDR3 rearrangement, sequence reads were collapsed and filtered. For each sample, productive Simpson clonality was calculated as the square root of Simpson's diversity index across productive rearrangements. TCRdb re-hosts the immuneACCESS table, in-frame sequences only. Its copies lack some clones; in the studies checked, an unresolved V gene accounts for under half of them, and the cause for the rest is not known. The V and J calls and clone size are taken from that table; D and trimming were inferred from the DNA. The sample has 150,000 to 200,000 clones on record, more than 70% of them singletons. The top ten constitute approximately 18% of the sample.

The receptor comes from a woman in her 70s who had recovered from COVID-19. Sequenced input: peripheral blood.

The nucleotides are TGTGCCACCTGGGGGGCTAATGAAAAACTGTTTTTT. Translated, it gives CATWGANEKLFF. The receptor chain draws on TRBV15 and TRBJ1-4, and perhaps TRBD1 as D gene, on 5 matching bases. The CDR3 holds 12 amino acids from the cysteine to the phenylalanine. Only the CDR3 part of the read is kept: 36 bases, read in frame from the first base. CDR1 and CDR2 are drawn from the germline V gene (reference sequence): LNHNV, YYDKDF. V is clipped by 8 bases and J by 3 bases, and the sequence between their germline boundaries is 7 bases long.